This T cell receptor beta chain was recovered during a study of T cells in Graves' hyperthyroidism and ophthalmopathy. This clonotype was seen many times. Using RNA transcripts as the source, TCR beta CDR3 regions were amplified. Carried out on the TCR CDR3, a first-round RT-PCR used the HTBI primer set. TCRdb itself ran the multiplex PCR reads through MiXCR, one entry per CDR3 protein. The repertoire includes 300,000 to 450,000 distinct CDR3 sequences, roughly 13% of them detected once, and approximately 10% sits in the top ten. The sequencing sample was made of blood. The TCR sequence derives from a woman aged 55 to 70 with Graves' hyperthyroidism.

The CDR3 region has the DNA TGCGCCAGCAGCTCCGAGGAGGCACCTGAAGCTTTCTTT. Its protein is CASSSEEAPEAFF. The gene calls are TRBV5-1 and TRBJ1-1; D remains unclear. Germline V gives CDR1 SGHRS, CDR2 YFSETQ. CDR3 size: 13 residues. V was trimmed by 3 bases and J by 6 bases, leaving 12 bases between them.